This TCR beta chain originates from a study of PD-1 blockade in classical Hodgkin lymphoma. The repertoire was sequenced with immunoSEQ multiplex PCR; TCRdb's copy has only in-frame clones and lacks some. Among about 64,000 clones listed, more than 80% were seen once. V lost 0 bases and J lost 2, with 11 bases in between. Germline CDR1 and CDR2: SGHNT and YYREEE (reference sequence). The CDR3 sequence is 15 residues long. The time point was: cycle 4 day 1 (C4D1), after around six weeks of nivolumab. All the patients suffered relapse after autologous stem cell transplantation, and brentuximab vedotin exposure differed.

This receptor was taken from a human donor with classical Hodgkin lymphoma. The starting material was peripheral blood mononuclear cells (PBMCs), obtained before the fourth cycle of nivolumab. The genes are TRBV5-4 and TRBJ1-2; D not resolved. The CDR3 here is CASSLEALVNYGYTF. The CDR3 DNA reads TGTGCCAGCAGCTTGGAAGCCCTCGTCAACTATGGCTACACCTTC.